Listed below are T cell receptor beta chains from one sample, sequenced in a study of blood T cell repertoires in COVID-19. The assay was immunoSEQ multiplex PCR, and TCRdb's table has in-frame clones only and misses some. The repertoire consists of over 75,000 clones, with roughly 79% occurring once and the leading ten covering about 15%. The sequencing sample was made of peripheral blood. All receptors derive from a human donor in a cohort sampled during active COVID-19. Both conserved end residues are part of each CDR3. The D gene is left open where the match is weak. Clone size is not always given. Where it is, it says once, few, many or a class for expanded clones.

DNA: TGTGCCAGCAGTCCACGGGCAGGGTCCTATGGCTACACCTTC
CDR3: CASSPRAGSYGYTF
size: NA
V: TRBV28
J: TRBJ1-2
D: NA

DNA: TGTGCCAGCAACCTTAGCGGGAGACTGTTCTTC
CDR3: CASNLSGRLFF
size: few
V: TRBV2
J: TRBJ2-1
D: TRBD2

DNA: TGTGCCAGCAGTAGACAGACCTACACTGAAGCTTTCTTT
CDR3: CASSRQTYTEAFF
size: NA
V: TRBV3-1/TRBV3-2
J: TRBJ1-1
D: NA

DNA: TGTGCCATCAGTTATCGCGCCGGGGAGCAGTTCTTC
CDR3: CAISYRAGEQFF
size: NA
V: TRBV10-3
J: TRBJ2-1
D: NA

DNA: TGTGCCAGCAGTCTCTCGACAGGGAGTGCCATATACGAGCAGTACTTC
CDR3: CASSLSTGSAIYEQYF
size: NA
V: TRBV28
J: TRBJ2-7
D: TRBD1

DNA: TGTGCCAGCAGCTTAGAGGCGGGGAGCTCCTACGAGCAGTACTTC
CDR3: CASSLEAGSSYEQYF
size: NA
V: TRBV5-5
J: TRBJ2-7
D: NA

DNA: TGTGCCAGCAGTACAGGGCTTCAGCCCCAGCATTTT
CDR3: CASSTGLQPQHF
size: NA
V: TRBV28
J: TRBJ1-5
D: NA

DNA: TGTGCCAGCTCACCCGGACAGGCAAATTCACCCCTCCACTTT
CDR3: CASSPGQANSPLHF
size: few
V: TRBV18
J: TRBJ1-6
D: TRBD1

DNA: TGTGCCAGCAGCACCAGGGGAGGGACAAACGAGCAGTACTTC
CDR3: CASSTRGGTNEQYF
size: NA
V: TRBV11-2
J: TRBJ2-7
D: NA

DNA: TGTGCTTTACCCCCACTAGCGGGAGTGAATGAGCAGTTCTTC
CDR3: CALPPLAGVNEQFF
size: NA
V: TRBV7-2
J: TRBJ2-1
D: TRBD2

DNA: TGTGCCAGTAGTATGACTAGCGGGAGGGCCCGATCCTACAATGAGCAGTTCTTC
CDR3: CASSMTSGRARSYNEQFF
size: NA
V: TRBV19
J: TRBJ2-1
D: TRBD2

DNA: TGTGCCAGCCGCCGGATTTCAGGTGGGCCCGGCGAGCAGTACTTC
CDR3: CASRRISGGPGEQYF
size: NA
V: TRBV5-5
J: TRBJ2-7
D: NA

DNA: TGTGCCAGCAGCGTAGGAGGCGGGGGAACTGGAAACACCATATATTTT
CDR3: CASSVGGGGTGNTIYF
size: NA
V: TRBV9
J: TRBJ1-3
D: NA

DNA: TGTGCCAGCAGCCTAGCGTCGCAAGCCAGCACAGATACGCAGTATTTT
CDR3: CASSLASQASTDTQYF
size: NA
V: TRBV5-6
J: TRBJ2-3
D: NA

DNA: TGCAGTGCTAGTTACGCTAGCGGCTACGAGCAGTACTTC
CDR3: CSASYASGYEQYF
size: NA
V: TRBV20-1
J: TRBJ2-7
D: TRBD2

DNA: TGTGCCAGCAGCATTAAGCCGTCGGACGAGCAGTACTTC
CDR3: CASSIKPSDEQYF
size: NA
V: TRBV11-2
J: TRBJ2-7
D: NA

DNA: TGTGCCAGCAGTGACTCCGACTACGGTGAGCAGTTCTTC
CDR3: CASSDSDYGEQFF
size: NA
V: TRBV6-4
J: TRBJ2-1
D: NA

DNA: TGTGCCAGCAGATCGGGACTGAACTACACCTTC
CDR3: CASRSGLNYTF
size: NA
V: TRBV28
J: TRBJ1-2
D: NA

DNA: TGTGCCTGGAGTGTCAGCCTAGTGAAGGTCACTGAAGCTTTCTTT
CDR3: CAWSVSLVKVTEAFF
size: NA
V: TRBV30
J: TRBJ1-1
D: NA

DNA: TGCGCCAGCAGCTTGGCCGGGACAGGGGGCGGCGGGGAGCTGTTTTTT
CDR3: CASSLAGTGGGGELFF
size: NA
V: TRBV5-1
J: TRBJ2-2
D: TRBD1

DNA: TGTGCCAGCACCAGGGTAGCGGGAGGACAAGAGCAGTTCTTC
CDR3: CASTRVAGGQEQFF
size: NA
V: TRBV7-9
J: TRBJ2-1
D: TRBD2

DNA: TGTGCCAGCAGCCAGAGGTACGACCAGCCCCAGCATTTT
CDR3: CASSQRYDQPQHF
size: NA
V: TRBV6-4
J: TRBJ1-5
D: NA

DNA: TGTGCCAGCAGTTACCCAGGGGCTGGGGCCAACGTCCTGACTTTC
CDR3: CASSYPGAGANVLTF
size: NA
V: TRBV6-6
J: TRBJ2-6
D: NA

DNA: TGCGCCAGCAGCAGACAGGGTGGGAACACTGAAGCTTTCTTT
CDR3: CASSRQGGNTEAFF
size: NA
V: TRBV5-1
J: TRBJ1-1
D: TRBD1

DNA: TGTGCCAGTAGTCGGGGGAACTCTGGAAACACCATATATTTT
CDR3: CASSRGNSGNTIYF
size: few
V: TRBV19
J: TRBJ1-3
D: NA

DNA: TGCGCCAGCAGCCAACCGACAGGGCTTGGAAACACCATATATTTT
CDR3: CASSQPTGLGNTIYF
size: NA
V: TRBV4-1
J: TRBJ1-3
D: TRBD1